Listed below are T cell receptor beta chains from one sample, sequenced in a study of CD8+CD57+ T cells in acquired aplastic anemia. TCRdb passed the reads through MiXCR, listing each CDR3 protein once. The sample contains around 430,000 distinct CDR3 sequences, approximately 33% of which appear only once. Sequencing used sorted CD4+, CD8+, or CD8+CD57+ T cells (not recorded which) from PBMCs. These receptors originate from a human donor with aplastic anemia. The CDR3 runs from the conserved cysteine through the conserved F or W. D genes are given only for firm matches. Only some rows state a clone size, as once, few, many or a class for expanded clones.

TRBV12-3/TRBV12-4	.	.	TRBJ1-1	14	CASSFTPANTEAFF	TGTGCCAGCAGTTTTACTCCGGCGAACACTGAAGCTTTCTTT
TRBV6-5	TRBD1	few	TRBJ1-2	17	CASSSPDRGNSNYGYTF	TGTGCCAGCAGTTCACCGGACAGGGGAAACTCTAACTATGGCTACACCTTC
TRBV5-1	.	.	TRBJ2-2	13	CASLQGNTGELFF	TGCGCCAGCCTCCAGGGAAACACCGGGGAGCTGTTTTTT
TRBV10-2	.	few	TRBJ1-1	18	CASSQDYWSSSMNTEAFF	TGTGCCAGCAGCCAAGATTATTGGTCTTCCTCAATGAACACTGAAGCTTTCTTT
TRBV19	TRBD1	.	TRBJ2-5	15	CASSISGQGQETQYF	TGTGCCAGTAGTATATCTGGACAGGGCCAAGAGACCCAGTACTTC
TRBV12-3/TRBV12-4	.	few	TRBJ2-7	11	CASSFGQEQYF	TGTGCCAGCAGTTTTGGACAGGAGCAGTACTTC
TRBV10-1	TRBD1	many	TRBJ2-7	16	CASSELQGLSSYEQYF	TGCGCCAGCAGTGAGTTACAGGGGCTGAGCTCCTACGAGCAGTACTTC
TRBV19	.	.	TRBJ1-2	13	CASSRTGLPGNTF	TGTGCCAGTAGTAGAACAGGGTTGCCTGGAAACACCTTC
TRBV2	.	many	TRBJ1-4	12	CASNRVNEKLFF	TGTGCCAGCAACAGGGTTAATGAAAAACTGTTTTTT
TRBV10-3	.	many	TRBJ2-2	15	CAISESIQGSGELFF	TGTGCCATCAGTGAGTCGATTCAGGGGTCCGGGGAGCTGTTTTTT
TRBV9	.	few	TRBJ1-3	18	CASSGEVSVVYSGNTIYF	TGTGCCAGCAGCGGGGAGGTGTCCGTGGTTTACTCTGGAAACACCATATATTTT
TRBV20-1	.	.	TRBJ2-3	14	CSARRDTSTDTQYF	TGCAGTGCTAGGCGGGACACAAGCACAGATACGCAGTATTTT
TRBV11-1	.	many	TRBJ1-2	13	CASGSDSRYGYTF	TGTGCCAGCGGATCGGACAGTCGCTATGGCTACACCTTC
TRBV7-2	.	.	TRBJ1-6	15	CASRDRARTGSPLHF	TGTGCCAGCAGAGATAGGGCCAGGACTGGCTCACCCCTCCACTTT
TRBV7-9	.	many	TRBJ2-7	15	CASSSGTSGSYEQYF	TGTGCCAGCAGCTCGGGGACTTCGGGCTCCTACGAGCAGTACTTC
TRBV10-2	TRBD1	.	TRBJ2-7	17	CASSQSSRDRVVYEQYF	TGCGCCAGCAGTCAGTCCTCCCGGGACAGGGTCGTATACGAGCAGTACTTC
TRBV19	.	many	TRBJ2-2	15	CASSIFRGNTGELFF	TGTGCCAGTAGTATTTTTCGTGGGAACACCGGGGAGCTGTTTTTT
TRBV11-2	TRBD2	.	TRBJ2-1	20	CASSLDGLAGAQSSYNEQFF	TGTGCCAGCAGCTTAGACGGACTAGCGGGGGCCCAAAGCTCCTACAATGAGCAGTTCTTC
TRBV7-8	.	many	TRBJ1-2	14	CASSLAGANYGYTF	TGTGCCAGCAGCCTAGCAGGGGCCAACTATGGCTACACCTTC
TRBV12-3/TRBV12-4	TRBD2	.	TRBJ2-5	16	CASALASGSNGETQYF	TGTGCCAGCGCTTTGGCCAGCGGGAGTAACGGAGAGACCCAGTACTTC
TRBV19	.	.	TRBJ2-1	16	CASSSFTGKAYNEQFF	TGTGCCAGTAGTAGTTTTACAGGGAAGGCTTACAATGAGCAGTTCTTC
TRBV10-3	.	many	TRBJ1-2	12	CASSRGAGGYTF	TGTGCCAGCTCACGAGGAGCGGGCGGCTACACCTTC
TRBV27	.	.	TRBJ2-1	16	CASSPWQTRSYNEQFF	TGTGCCAGCAGTCCGTGGCAGACTCGCTCCTACAATGAGCAGTTCTTC